Listed below are T cell receptor beta chains from one sample, sequenced in a study of T cell changes during pregnancy in multiple sclerosis. Generated by immunoSEQ multiplex PCR, the TCRdb table keeps only in-frame clones and is missing some. The profile covers 35,000 or so clones, with 88% appearing a single time and 1.2% taken by the ten largest. The sequenced sample was CD4+ T cells from peripheral blood mononuclear cells, obtained before pregnancy. The receptors stem from a female donor with multiple sclerosis, enrolled in a pregnancy study. The conserved cysteine and the conserved F or W are not part of the CDR3 here.

13,TRBJ1-3,TRBV19,ASSSQGISGNTIY
14,TRBJ2-2,TRBV5-1,ASSPPGTGGTGELF
16,TRBJ2-3,TRBV4-1,ASSQVPLAGISTDTQY
12,TRBJ2-2,TRBV30,ASPRQGWTGELF
13,TRBJ2-7,TRBV7-6,ASSPGGTASYEQY
14,TRBJ2-3,TRBV5-4,ASSPGTNIDTDTQY
14,TRBJ2-7,TRBV7-8,ASSSSRDRGWGEQY
13,TRBJ2-3,TRBV19,ASSLSGRSTDTQY
12,TRBJ2-3,TRBV9,ASTPRLLSDTQY
14,TRBJ1-1,TRBV19,ASSTLGQERNTEAF
14,TRBJ2-7,TRBV9,ASSAGATSGSFEQY